One sample yielded the 17 T cell receptor beta chains listed below, sequenced in a study of beta chain features in type 1 diabetes. Study findings and constraints: Moderate yet significant TCRB CDR3 shortening was seen in Type 1 diabetes patients in all four CD4+ subsets.

The whole isolated RNA underwent reverse transcription, so sequencing captured expressed TCRB transcripts. Only in-frame clones appear in the TCRdb table, and some are missing; sequencing was by immunoSEQ multiplex PCR. Of about 400,000 clones in the sample, 10% to 15% were seen once. For these receptors, no antigen is known. The sequenced sample consisted of naive CD4+ T cells from blood. The origin of the receptors is a woman aged 18-35 years with type 1 diabetes.

A few counts support this clone. The rearrangement joins TRBV7-9 to TRBJ1-1; maybe TRBD1 (6 bases). Germline assignment: CDR1 SEHNR and CDR2 FQNEAQ (reference sequence). The CDR3 is 15 residues long. Trimming removed 1 base at V and 0 bases at J, with 9 bases between. The CDR3 loop reads CASSLGGTLNTEAFF. In DNA, the CDR3 is TGTGCCAGCAGCTTAGGGGGGACATTGAACACTGAAGCTTTCTTT.

The rearrangement joins TRBV7-9 to TRBJ1-1, with TRBD1 as a possible D gene (6 bases). The CDR3 totals 15 residues. V lost 7 bases, J lost 3 bases, and 18 bases lay in between. Germline V gene lookup returns CDR1 SEHNR and CDR2 FQNEAQ (reference sequence). This CDR3 is CASTPRGQGYTEAFF. The DNA of the CDR3 is TGTGCCAGCACCCCTCGTGGGCAGGGGTACACTGAAGCTTTCTTT.

A few counts support this clone. This chain links TRBV2 with TRBJ1-2; no clear D. This CDR3 contains 13 residues. Germline V CDR1 and CDR2: SNHLY, FYNNEI. Trimming pared 6 bases from V and 6 bases from J, leaving 14 bases between. The CDR3 DNA follows: TGTGCCAGCAGGCAGGAACCCAGTGATGGCTACACCTTC. Encoded protein: CASRQEPSDGYTF. Full variable domain (outside the CDR3, taken from reference TRBV2 and TRBJ1-2): EPEVTQTPSHQVTQMGQEVILRCVPISNHLYFYWYRQILGQKVEFLVSFYNNEISEKSEIFDDQFSVERPDGSNFTLKIRSTKLEDSAMYFCASRQEPSDGYTFGSGTRLTVV.

This rearrangement joins TRBV11-3 to TRBJ2-6; 8 bases line up with TRBD2. This CDR3 spans 16 amino acids. V gave up 5 bases and J gave up 3 bases; unmatched junction bases: 6. Germline V gives CDR1 SGHNT, CDR2 YENEEA. In DNA form, the CDR3 reads TGTGCCAGCAGCCTTCGGGGGGGTTATGGGGCCAACGTCCTGACTTTC. This codes for CASSLRGGYGANVLTF.

The V call is TRBV27, the J call TRBJ1-2; possibly TRBD1 for D (6 bases). V was shortened by 1 base and J by 8 bases, with 11 bases between the two germline ends. CDR3 length: 13 residues. Per germline, CDR1 MNHEY and CDR2 SMNVEV (reference sequence). The DNA of the CDR3 is TGTGCCAGCAGTTTATTCAGGGGAGGGGGCTACACCTTC. This codes for CASSLFRGGGYTF.

This rearrangement joins TRBV6-6 to TRBJ2-7; tentative D call: TRBD1 (6 bases). This CDR3 is built from 14 residues. Germline V gene sequence: CDR1 MNHNY, CDR2 SVGAGI (reference sequence). Trimming pared 8 bases from V and 0 bases from J, leaving 14 bases between. The CDR3 bases are TGTGCCAGCCGAAGAAACAGGGACTCCTACGAGCAGTACTTC. It specifies CASRRNRDSYEQYF.

This clone was counted between two and nine times. The gene calls are TRBV11-2 and TRBJ2-7; weak D call: TRBD1 (5 bases). This CDR3 spans 14 amino acids. Trimming removed 0 bases from V and 12 bases from J, with 18 bases in between. Germline V gives CDR1 SGHAT, CDR2 FQNNGV. CDR3 in amino acids: CASSLEYGLGQGYF. As DNA, the CDR3 is TGTGCCAGCAGCTTAGAATACGGCCTTGGTCAGGGGTACTTC.

The chain carries TRBV9 and TRBJ2-3; D uncertain. Trimming left V 4 bases short and J 0 bases short, with 9 bases between. CDR3 length: 14 amino acids. Per germline, CDR1 SGDLS and CDR2 YYNGEE. The CDR3 DNA is TGTGCCAGCAGCATAACCGGGAGCACAGATACGCAGTATTTT. Its protein product is CASSITGSTDTQYF.

This clone has only a few counts. The chain employs TRBV7-9 and TRBJ1-2; D remains ambiguous. There are 15 residues in the CDR3. V lost 2 bases, J lost 4 bases, and 14 bases lay in between. Germline V gene data show CDR1 as SEHNR and CDR2 as FQNEAQ (reference sequence). DNA for the CDR3: TGTGCCAGCAGCTTACAGGCCGCGACAACCTATGGCTACACCTTC. This gives the protein CASSLQAATTYGYTF.

This clone was counted a few times. This sequence joins TRBV5-1 and TRBJ1-1; maybe TRBD1 (6 bases). CDR1 is SGHRS and CDR2 is YFSETQ in the germline V gene. Trimming shortened V by 0 bases and J by 1 base, and 13 bases separated the two germline ends. The CDR3 is made up of 16 amino acids. CDR3 bases: TGCGCCAGCAGCTTGGATTCCCAGGGGTGGAACACTGAAGCTTTCTTT. Protein product: CASSLDSQGWNTEAFF.

This chain uses TRBV10-3 with TRBJ2-5, with 7 positions matching TRBD1. Germline assignment: CDR1 ENHRY and CDR2 SYGVKD. The CDR3 sequence is 15 residues long. The V gene end was trimmed by 0 bases and the J gene end by 1 base; junction bases not matched to a gene: 2. The CDR3 is CAISESAGGQETQYF. The CDR3 DNA is TGTGCCATCAGTGAGTCCGCAGGGGGCCAAGAGACCCAGTACTTC.

The rearrangement joins TRBV15 to TRBJ1-3; D is unclear. The CDR3 contains 16 residues. The V gene lost 0 bases and the J gene lost 0 bases, with 9 bases spanning the gap. CDR1 LNHNV and CDR2 YYDKDF come from the germline V gene (reference sequence). CDR3 in DNA: TGTGCCACCAGCAGAGACGCGGTCTTCTCTGGAAACACCATATATTTT. Amino acid sequence: CATSRDAVFSGNTIYF.

This chain joins TRBV5-6 and TRBJ1-2; no reliable D call. Germline lookup yields CDR1 SGHDT and CDR2 YYEEEE. This CDR3 comprises 15 residues. Between the trimmed V and J ends, which lost 4 bases and 4 bases, there was a span of 17 bases. The CDR3 region has the DNA TGTGCCAGCAGCCCTCCTGGTACGGGGTTCTATGGCTACACCTTC. It translates to CASSPPGTGFYGYTF.

The V call is TRBV2, the J call TRBJ2-1, with D possibly matching TRBD1 (6 bases). The germline V gene has CDR1 SNHLY and CDR2 FYNNEI. Trimming cost V 11 bases and J 2 bases, with 7 bases left between them. This CDR3 is built from 11 residues. CDR3 in amino acids: CAGQTYNEQFF. In DNA form, the CDR3 reads TGTGCCGGACAGACCTACAATGAGCAGTTCTTC.

This clone was detected a few times. This chain uses TRBV28 with TRBJ2-7, with 8 bases fitting TRBD1. The J segment lost 2 bases and the V segment lost 3 bases, leaving 6 bases of the junction unmatched. This CDR3 is 15 amino acids long. CDR1 is MDHEN and CDR2 is SYDVKM in the germline V gene. Here the CDR3 reads CASSLEGTGPYEQYF. In nucleotides, the CDR3 is TGTGCCAGCAGTTTGGAGGGGACAGGACCCTACGAGCAGTACTTC.

The V gene is TRBV19, the J gene TRBJ1-1; 7 nucleotides match TRBD1. The V segment lost 3 bases and the J segment 1 base; nucleotides outside the gene matches: 5. Germline loops: CDR1 LNHDA, CDR2 SQIVND (reference sequence). The CDR3 contains 15 residues. This chain's CDR3 is CASSIGAGGNTEAFF. The CDR3 DNA sequence: TGTGCCAGTAGTATCGGGGCAGGGGGGAACACTGAAGCTTTCTTT.

This chain uses TRBV28 with TRBJ2-7; the D is unclear. With 1 base removed from V and 0 bases from J, the gap between germline ends came to 7 bases. Germline assignment: CDR1 MDHEN and CDR2 SYDVKM. CDR3 size: 14 residues. The DNA for the CDR3 is TGTGCCAGCAGTTTATTGCGTCACTCCTACGAGCAGTACTTC. This sequence encodes CASSLLRHSYEQYF.